This T cell receptor (beta chain) was captured in a study of glioma-infiltrating T cells after dendritic cell vaccination. Notes on the study in general: Complete blood and tumor specimen sets were limited to few patients.

The primer mix had 60 V beta and 13 J beta primers. Libraries were prepared by immunoSEQ multiplex PCR; TCRdb keeps only in-frame clonotypes and omits some of them. Found here are tens of thousands of clones, around 83% of them singletons; the top ten hold about 6.8%. On this clone: The antigen is undetermined.

Time point: after dendritic cell vaccination, including at tumor progression/relapse. The junction had 4 bases not matched to a gene; V was cut back by 1 base and J by 4 bases. The CDR3 consists of 15 residues. Germline CDR1 is SGHTA and CDR2 is FQGNSA. The chain is built from TRBV7-2 and TRBJ1-5; 7 nucleotides agree with TRBD1. The sequence was obtained from a human donor with glioblastoma. The material was blood, obtained after dendritic cell vaccination. In nucleotides, the CDR3 is TGTGCCAGCAGCTTAGGGGGGACAGTAAATCAGCCCCAGCATTTT. It codes for CASSLGGTVNQPQHF.